The source of this TCR beta chain is a study of early T cells in non-severe SARS-CoV-2 infection. Looking at the study overall: The study sequenced bulk RNA from unsorted whole blood, with chains unpaired.

Overall study findings and caveats: There was a bias toward anti-spike CD8 responses in VDJdb matching, which missed private and CD4 specificities.

Comments on this clonotype: Its antigen is not identified.

This CDR3 has 14 amino acids. In germline, CDR1 is MNHEY, CDR2 SVGAGI. The V end was cut by 6 bases, the J end by 5 bases, with 14 bases between. Unique molecular identifiers tagged individual cDNA molecules. TCRdb analysed the 5' RACE reads with MiXCR anew, one entry per CDR3 protein. The sample lists approximately 77,000 distinct CDR3 sequences; around 16% were seen once. This chain links TRBV6-5 with TRBJ2-1; tentatively, D is TRBD1 (5 bases). The TCR was taken from an adult who was a healthcare worker with PCR-confirmed SARS-CoV-2 infection or an uninfected control (not recorded which). Sequencing was performed on whole blood. CDR3: CASSVAGLNNEQFF. CDR3 DNA: TGTGCCAGCAGCGTCGCAGGGTTGAACAATGAGCAGTTCTTC.